The 31 T cell receptor beta chains listed next were all sequenced from one sample in a study of blood T cell repertoires in COVID-19. Profiling relied on immunoSEQ multiplex PCR, and the TCRdb table lists in-frame clones only, not all of them. Altogether around 140,000 clones are present, 60% to 80% being singletons, with the ten largest covering approximately 2%. The material sequenced was peripheral blood. The receptors were sampled from a woman in her 70s with acute or convalescent COVID-19.

This clone occurred many times. The J gene is TRBJ1-1, the V gene TRBV15; D uncertain. Germline V gene sequence: CDR1 LNHNV, CDR2 YYDKDF (reference sequence). V was trimmed by 1 base and J by 6 bases, leaving 9 bases between them. The CDR3 has 13 residues. The CDR3 nucleotides read TGTGCCACCAGCAGAGGAGACCAGGCTGAAGCTTTCTTT. This translates into CATSRGDQAEAFF.

This chain links TRBV14 with TRBJ2-1, with D possibly TRBD2 on 6 matching bases. The germline V and J ends were trimmed by 0 bases and 6 bases, with 9 bases remaining between them. The CDR3 is made up of 14 amino acids. CDR1 and CDR2 (germline): SGHDN, FVKESK. The CDR3 region has the DNA TGTGCCAGCAGCCAAGATGTGGGGGGCAATGAGCAGTTCTTC. This translates into CASSQDVGGNEQFF.

The genes are TRBV7-8 and TRBJ2-7; 11 bases fit TRBD2. V lost 4 bases to trimming and J lost 1 base; unmatched junction nucleotides: 3. Germline CDR1 reads SGHVS; CDR2 reads FQNEAQ. This CDR3 spans 15 amino acids. CDR3 in amino acids: CASSWGTSGSYEQYF. In DNA, the CDR3 is TGTGCCAGCAGCTGGGGGACTAGCGGTTCCTACGAGCAGTACTTC.

The rearrangement uses TRBV14 and TRBJ2-4, with D possibly matching TRBD2 (7 bases). CDR3 length: 15 amino acids. The V gene lost 2 bases and the J gene lost 1 base, with 9 bases spanning the gap. The germline V gene encodes CDR1 SGHDN and CDR2 FVKESK. CDR3 amino acids: CASSQRGAAKNIQYF. The CDR3 DNA follows: TGTGCCAGCAGCCAACGGGGGGCGGCCAAAAACATTCAGTACTTC.

The chain recombines TRBV11-3 with TRBJ2-1; 14 bases agree with TRBD2. The V segment lost 4 bases and the J segment 4 bases; nucleotides outside the gene matches: 9. Germline V gives CDR1 SGHNT, CDR2 YENEEA. This CDR3 is built from 18 residues. The CDR3 nucleotides are TGTGCCAGCAGCTCCGGGACTAGCGGGAGTCCCCGTTACAATGAGCAGTTCTTC. Translated: CASSSGTSGSPRYNEQFF.

The rearrangement joins TRBV12-5 to TRBJ2-1; D is possibly TRBD2 (5 bases). The CDR3 sequence is 15 residues long. Between the trimmed V and J ends, which lost 2 bases and 6 bases, there was a span of 14 bases. CDR1 and CDR2 from the germline V gene are LGHNT and FRNRAP. This chain's CDR3 is CASGLFTRMGNEQFF. The CDR3 region has the DNA TGTGCTAGTGGTTTGTTCACTAGGATGGGCAATGAGCAGTTCTTC.

The V gene is TRBV5-1, the J gene TRBJ2-5; 7 positions match TRBD2. The CDR3 is made up of 13 amino acids. The germline gives CDR1 SGHRS, CDR2 YFSETQ. V was clipped by 4 bases and J by 5 bases; unmatched bases: 5. The chain's CDR3 is CASSLGGGETQYF. CDR3 sequence (DNA): TGCGCCAGCAGCCTAGGCGGGGGTGAGACCCAGTACTTC.

This chain joins TRBV5-1 and TRBJ2-7, with 10 bases lining up with TRBD1. The CDR3 runs to 15 residues. V lost 0 bases and J lost 5; bases outside the gene matches: 5. CDR1 and CDR2 from the germline V gene are SGHRS and YFSETQ. CDR3 nucleotide sequence: TGCGCCAGCAGCTTGGCGACCGGGACAGGGGACGAGCAGTACTTC. It yields the protein CASSLATGTGDEQYF.

The rearrangement uses TRBV19 and TRBJ1-4, with no clear D. This CDR3 has 11 amino acids. The germline CDR1 and CDR2 sequences are LNHDA and SQIVND (reference sequence). The V end was cut by 3 bases, the J end by 8 bases, with 4 bases between. CDR3 amino acids: CASSMREKLFF. In nucleotides, the CDR3 is TGTGCCAGTAGTATGAGGGAAAAACTGTTTTTT. The full variable domain, rest sourced from reference TRBV19 and TRBJ1-4, is DGGITQSPKYLFRKEGQNVTLSCEQNLNHDAMYWYRQDPGQGLRLIYYSQIVNDFQKGDIAEGYSVSREKKESFPLTVTSAQKNPTAFYLCASSMREKLFFGSGTQLSVL.

The chain uses TRBV28 and TRBJ1-3; tentatively, D is TRBD1 (6 bases). CDR3 size: 15 residues. CDR1 is MDHEN, CDR2 SYDVKM, per germline. V lost 4 bases and J 3 bases, leaving 13 bases between the germline ends. The CDR3 DNA is TGTGCCAGCAGTTACGGGACAAATAATGGAAACACCATATATTTT. Its translation: CASSYGTNNGNTIYF.

This clone was found a few times. The chain recombines TRBV7-9 with TRBJ2-7, with 9 bases aligning to TRBD1. J was trimmed by 2 bases and V by 4 bases; bases with no gene match: 6. This CDR3 comprises 15 residues. CDR1 is SEHNR, CDR2 FQNEAQ, per germline (reference sequence). DNA of the CDR3: TGTGCCAGCAGCTCGGGACAGGGCGACCCCTACGAGCAGTACTTC. This encodes CASSSGQGDPYEQYF. Full variable domain (missing parts from reference TRBV7-9 and TRBJ2-7): DTGVSQNPRHKITKRGQNVTFRCDPISEHNRLYWYRQTLGQGPEFLTYFQNEAQLEKSRLLSDRFSAERPKGSFSTLEIQRTEQGDSAMYLCASSSGQGDPYEQYFGPGTRLTVT.

V usage is TRBV19 and J usage is TRBJ2-3; D might be TRBD1 (5 bases). V lost 1 base, J lost 0 bases, and 8 bases lay in between. The CDR3 totals 15 residues. The germline gives CDR1 LNHDA, CDR2 SQIVND (reference sequence). CDR3 bases: TGTGCCAGTAGTATAGGCAGGGTCAGCACAGATACGCAGTATTTT. Its translation is CASSIGRVSTDTQYF.

The chain joins TRBV28 to TRBJ2-7; 14 nucleotides match TRBD2. Germline V lookup: CDR1 MDHEN, CDR2 SYDVKM. J was trimmed by 10 bases and V by 7 bases; bases with no gene match: 12. This CDR3 has 15 residues. CDR3 DNA: TGTGCCAGCACCCCAAGGGGACTAGCGGGAGCTTACCAGTACTTC. Its protein is CASTPRGLAGAYQYF.

The rearrangement joins TRBV12-3 or TRBV12-4 to TRBJ1-2, with 8 bases aligning to TRBD1. V was pared by 5 bases and J by 7 bases, with 6 bases of the junction left unmatched. This CDR3 contains 13 residues. CDR3 protein: CASSPLDRAGYTF. In DNA form, the CDR3 reads TGTGCCAGCAGTCCGCTGGACAGGGCTGGCTACACCTTC.

V and J are TRBV6-6 and TRBJ2-7; D not certain. CDR1 and CDR2 from the germline V gene are MNHNY and SVGAGI (reference sequence). The CDR3 consists of 11 residues. With 3 bases removed from V and 3 bases from J, the gap between germline ends came to 3 bases. As DNA, the CDR3 is TGTGCCAGCAGTTATATCTACGAGCAGTACTTC. Its translation is CASSYIYEQYF.

With regard to this clone: Other DNA sequences in the sample encode the same CDR3. The chain combines TRBV2 with TRBJ2-7; 7 nucleotides match TRBD1. Germline CDR1 and CDR2: SNHLY and FYNNEI. The J segment lost 1 base and the V segment lost 6 bases, leaving 6 bases of the junction unmatched. CDR3 size: 14 residues. CDR3 nucleotide sequence: TGTGCCAGCAGGACTGGACAGGTTTCCTACGAGCAGTACTTC. It encodes CASRTGQVSYEQYF.

The gene calls are TRBV30 and TRBJ2-3; 7 bases are a match to TRBD1. The junction had 6 bases not matched to a gene; V was cut back by 3 bases and J by 3 bases. This CDR3 contains 14 residues. Germline lookup yields CDR1 GTSNPN and CDR2 SVGIG (reference sequence). Written as DNA, the CDR3 is TGTGCCTGGAGCTTATACAGGGGAACAGATACGCAGTATTTT. It specifies CAWSLYRGTDTQYF.

V is TRBV27 and J is TRBJ1-2; 10 bases line up with TRBD1. With 8 bases clipped from V and 4 bases from J, the junction kept 13 bases outside the gene matches. Germline values: CDR1 MNHEY, CDR2 SMNVEV (reference sequence). The CDR3 extends over 16 amino acids. The CDR3 region has the DNA TGTGCCAGCTGGAAAGAACCGGGACAGGGGACCTATGGCTACACCTTC. Protein sequence: CASWKEPGQGTYGYTF.

This chain connects TRBV18 to TRBJ2-2; 8 positions agree with TRBD1. The CDR3 extends over 15 amino acids. CDR1 is KGHSH and CDR2 is LQKENI in the germline V gene. Losses at the gene ends were 2 bases for V and 3 bases for J; bases not matched to a gene: 2. The CDR3 sequence: CASSPGQGYTGELFF. DNA for the CDR3: TGTGCCAGCTCACCAGGACAGGGCTACACCGGGGAGCTGTTTTTT.

The chain recombines TRBV6-2 or TRBV6-3 with TRBJ1-5; 8 nucleotides agree with TRBD1. V shed 5 bases, J shed 2 bases, and the junction held 11 bases outside the gene matches. This CDR3 has 17 amino acids. Germline CDR1 reads MNHEY; CDR2 reads SVGEGT. The CDR3 reads CASSPQGAGRGNQPQHF. The CDR3 DNA reads TGTGCCAGCAGTCCCCAGGGGGCGGGAAGAGGCAATCAGCCCCAGCATTTT.

The V call is TRBV2, the J call TRBJ1-5; 7 bases are shared with TRBD1. This CDR3 is built from 13 residues. Per the germline V gene, CDR1 is SNHLY and CDR2 is FYNNEI. The J segment lost 3 bases and the V segment lost 6 bases, leaving 2 bases of the junction unmatched. Written as DNA, the CDR3 is TGTGCCAGCAGCAGGGGGGACAATCAGCCCCAGCATTTT. Its translation: CASSRGDNQPQHF.

V usage is TRBV27 and J usage is TRBJ2-5, with 8 bases aligning to TRBD1. Per germline, CDR1 MNHEY and CDR2 SMNVEV (reference sequence). This CDR3 contains 15 residues. V lost 2 bases to trimming and J lost 5 bases; unmatched junction nucleotides: 7. This CDR3 is CASSLTVDRAETQYF. CDR3 nucleotide sequence: TGTGCCAGCAGTTTAACGGTGGACAGGGCGGAGACCCAGTACTTC.

The rearrangement uses TRBV27 and TRBJ2-5; 11 positions match TRBD2. Trimming removed 2 bases from V and 5 bases from J; junction bases left unmatched: 4. The length of the CDR3 is 15 residues. Germline lookup yields CDR1 MNHEY and CDR2 SMNVEV (reference sequence). The CDR3 region is CASSLIAGGGETQYF. The CDR3, as DNA: TGTGCCAGCAGTTTAATAGCGGGAGGGGGGGAGACCCAGTACTTC.

The chain carries TRBV6-5 and TRBJ2-1; TRBD2 matches at 10 bases. CDR1 MNHEY and CDR2 SVGAGI come from the germline V gene. Germline trimming cut 5 bases from V and 3 bases from J; bases unmatched to any gene: 4. The CDR3 runs 15 residues. CDR3 residues: CASSHIAGGYNEQFF. Written as DNA, the CDR3 is TGTGCCAGCAGTCACATAGCGGGGGGCTACAATGAGCAGTTCTTC.

The chain has TRBV19 and TRBJ2-3; 10 nucleotides align to TRBD2. The germline CDR1 and CDR2 sequences are LNHDA and SQIVND (reference sequence). J lost 6 bases, V lost 7 bases, and 10 bases had no gene match. The CDR3 runs 15 residues. The CDR3 is CASTTAGGPGDTQYF. The DNA of the CDR3 is TGTGCCAGTACTACAGCGGGGGGGCCAGGGGATACGCAGTATTTT.

The chain has TRBV7-9 and TRBJ2-5; 9 bases are shared with TRBD1. V lost 3 bases to trimming and J lost 4 bases; unmatched junction nucleotides: 9. The CDR3 loop spans 16 amino acids. Per germline, CDR1 SEHNR and CDR2 FQNEAQ (reference sequence). The CDR3 loop is CASSLGQGKRRETQYF. The CDR3 nucleotides are TGTGCCAGCAGCTTGGGACAGGGAAAGAGGCGAGAGACCCAGTACTTC. The full variable domain, its missing parts supplied by reference TRBV7-9 and TRBJ2-5, is DTGVSQNPRHKITKRGQNVTFRCDPISEHNRLYWYRQTLGQGPEFLTYFQNEAQLEKSRLLSDRFSAERPKGSFSTLEIQRTEQGDSAMYLCASSLGQGKRRETQYFGPGTRLLVL.

V is TRBV2 and J is TRBJ2-3, with a weak D call TRBD1 (6 bases). The V gene's germline CDR1 is SNHLY and CDR2 FYNNEI. Trimming pared 7 bases from V and 2 bases from J, leaving 10 bases between. The CDR3 covers 13 residues. The CDR3 loop is CASKQGPTDTQYF. The CDR3 DNA reads as TGTGCCAGCAAACAGGGACCCACAGATACGCAGTATTTT. The full variable domain, with the rest looked up from reference TRBV2 and TRBJ2-3, is EPEVTQTPSHQVTQMGQEVILRCVPISNHLYFYWYRQILGQKVEFLVSFYNNEISEKSEIFDDQFSVERPDGSNFTLKIRSTKLEDSAMYFCASKQGPTDTQYFGPGTRLTVL.

This clone has a handful of counts. The chain links TRBV7-9 to TRBJ1-4, with 8 bases lining up with TRBD1. This CDR3 has 13 residues. Trimming removed 11 bases from V and 1 base from J; junction bases left unmatched: 3. Germline CDR1 and CDR2: SEHNR and FQNEAQ (reference sequence). Here the CDR3 DNA reads TGTGCCGCCAGGGGGCTAACTAATGAAAAACTGTTTTTT. It yields the protein CAARGLTNEKLFF. Complete variable domain (other parts from reference TRBV7-9 and TRBJ1-4): DTGVSQNPRHKITKRGQNVTFRCDPISEHNRLYWYRQTLGQGPEFLTYFQNEAQLEKSRLLSDRFSAERPKGSFSTLEIQRTEQGDSAMYLCAARGLTNEKLFFGSGTQLSVL.

The chain couples TRBV4-1 to TRBJ1-2, with 7 bases identical to TRBD1. In germline, CDR1 is MGHRA, CDR2 YSYEKL. This CDR3 has 16 residues. Trimming took 1 base from V and 1 from J; bases not matched to a gene: 6. The CDR3 spells CASSQGTQGGNYGYTF. CDR3 bases: TGCGCCAGCAGCCAAGGAACGCAGGGGGGTAACTATGGCTACACCTTC.

The chain couples TRBV10-1 to TRBJ2-1; TRBD2 agrees at 8 bases. CDR1 and CDR2 (germline): WNHNN, SYGVQD (reference sequence). Trimming removed 5 bases from V and 0 bases from J; junction bases left unmatched: 6. This CDR3 is 16 amino acids long. The CDR3 sequence is CASSPLAASSYNEQFF. In DNA, the CDR3 is TGCGCCAGCAGTCCACTAGCGGCAAGCTCCTACAATGAGCAGTTCTTC.

The chain employs TRBV9 and TRBJ2-7; the match to TRBD1 covers 7 bases. In germline, CDR1 is SGDLS, CDR2 YYNGEE. This CDR3 comprises 14 residues. Unmatched junction bases numbered 4, after V lost 4 bases and J lost 0 bases. The CDR3 spells CASSHRDSSYEQYF. The CDR3 nucleotides read TGTGCCAGCAGCCACCGGGACAGCTCCTACGAGCAGTACTTC.